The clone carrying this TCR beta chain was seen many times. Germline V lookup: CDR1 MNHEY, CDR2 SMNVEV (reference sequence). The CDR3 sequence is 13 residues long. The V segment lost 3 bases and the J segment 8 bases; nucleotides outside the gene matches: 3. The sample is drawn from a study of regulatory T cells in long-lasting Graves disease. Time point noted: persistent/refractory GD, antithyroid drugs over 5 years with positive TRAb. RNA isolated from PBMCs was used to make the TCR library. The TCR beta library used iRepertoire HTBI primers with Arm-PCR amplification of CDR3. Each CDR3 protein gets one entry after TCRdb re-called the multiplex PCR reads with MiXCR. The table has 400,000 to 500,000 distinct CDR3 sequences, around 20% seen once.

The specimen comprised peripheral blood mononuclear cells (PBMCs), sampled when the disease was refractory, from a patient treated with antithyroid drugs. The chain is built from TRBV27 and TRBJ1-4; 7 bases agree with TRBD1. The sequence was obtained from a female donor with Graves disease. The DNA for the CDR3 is TGTGCCAGCAGTTTTAGACAGGGAGAAAAACTGTTTTTT. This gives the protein CASSFRQGEKLFF.